This T cell receptor (beta chain) was observed in a study of OX40 agonist ivuxolimab in advanced cancers. The study, taken as a whole, reports: Expanded peripheral T cells had an undetermined antigen specificity.

On this clone: What it binds is not known.

Clones were sequenced by immunoSEQ multiplex PCR, and TCRdb holds only the in-frame ones, with some missing. Of about 70,000 clones in the sample, 80% to 90% were seen once. The sequence was obtained from an adult with an advanced solid tumor such as melanoma, head and neck, liver or kidney cancer. The source was CD4+ or CD8+ T cells sorted from blood, collected in a trial of the OX40 agonist ivuxolimab.

CDR3 sequence (DNA): TGTGCCTGGAGTCTCGGGGCCTACGAGCAGTACTTC. This gives the protein CAWSLGAYEQYF. The V gene is TRBV30, the J gene TRBJ2-7; the D gene is possibly TRBD2 (5 bases). The CDR3 consists of 12 residues. Trimming stripped 2 bases from V and 2 bases from J, with 7 bases between. Germline-derived CDR1 and CDR2 are GTSNPN and SVGIG (reference sequence).